This T cell receptor (beta chain) was sequenced during a study of sequential checkpoint blockade in melanoma. The repertoire was sequenced with immunoSEQ multiplex PCR; TCRdb's copy has only in-frame clones and lacks some. The profile shows some 18,000 clones, roughly 72% of them singletons. Losses at the gene ends were 3 bases for V and 3 bases for J; bases not matched to a gene: 5. The germline CDR1 and CDR2 sequences are PRHDT and FYEKMQ (reference sequence). The CDR3 is 14 residues long. The treatment: randomized to nivolumab then ipilimumab (arm A) or the reverse (arm B). PBMC sorting kept live CD3+CD8+ cells without CD19 or CD56.

This chain links TRBV13 with TRBJ2-7; TRBD1 agrees at 7 bases. This specimen was CD8+ T cells sorted from blood (inferred from file names), taken from a patient given nivolumab and ipilimumab in sequence. The receptor's source is a human donor with melanoma. The CDR3 DNA is TGTGCCAGCAGCTTGTACGACAGGGACTACGAGCAGTACTTC. This codes for CASSLYDRDYEQYF.